This T cell receptor beta chain appears in the sequencing data of a study of CXCR3-negative and CXCR3-positive naive CD8 T cells. The TRB libraries of cDNA were built by UMI-labeled 5' RACE. From the 5' RACE reads, TCRdb lists one entry per CDR3 protein and no DNA. Recorded here are some 5,400 distinct CDR3 sequences; the top ten clones represent around 2%. Turning to this clonotype: No antigen is known for it.

Study-level points and caveats: CXCR3-positive naive cells had more hydrophobic TRB CDR3s than CXCR3-negative naive cells.

This receptor was obtained from a human donor in good health. Some clones in this sample may be carry-over from other donors' samples. The sample was naive CXCR3+ CD8+ T cells from blood. The subset here: CD45RO-CCR7+CD27+CD95- naive CD8+ T cells expressing CXCR3 (TNR3+).

The chain's CDR3 is CASSHRLKGSYNEQFF. The chain joins TRBV4-3 to TRBJ2-1. CDR1 is LGHNA, CDR2 YSLEER, per germline. The CDR3 runs 16 residues.